This T cell receptor (beta chain) was identified during a study of identical twins (dated by TCRdb to 2016 to 2018). Background for the entire study: To test whether fetal clonotypes persist, this study deep-sequenced TCR alpha and beta repertoires from monozygotic twins, from unrelated adults of various ages, and from cord blood. Replicate twin experiments were performed at different times using different library preparation protocols to rule out contamination. Overall study results and their limits: Fewer insertions were carried by abundant cord blood beta clonotypes, a similar but weaker trend appeared in young adult naive repertoires, and no such trend appeared in memory repertoires. Zero-insertion analyses could be partly confounded by invariant T cells such as MAIT and iNKT, though diverse VJ usage argued against such confounding for most clonotypes. Compared with coincidental sharing between unrelated individuals, out-of-frame TCR alpha sequences shared between twins had an excess of sequences with low generation probability. In beta out-of-frame sequences, excess twin sharing was weaker, because having fewer shared sequences lowered the signal-to-noise ratio. In monozygotic twins, out-of-frame TCR alpha sharing was systematically underestimated by recombination models, although the models agreed with sharing between unrelated individuals. Because the same donors could not be followed over many years, the conclusions depended on cross-sectional statistical analysis.

The method behind the library was 5' RACE. Sequenced using an Illumina HiSeq 2000. Template switching introduced a universal primer binding site; the final cDNA contained a unique molecular identifier, enabling accurate counting of TCR cDNA molecules. First-strand cDNA for TCR alpha and beta chains was synthesized from specific primers in the conserved constant-segment region. To control for contamination, every cDNA library carried two barcodes: a SMART-Mk sample barcode plus Illumina barcodes. TruSeq adapter sequences, together with Illumina sample barcodes, were added in two successive PCR steps. Sequencing of the TCR alpha and beta cDNA libraries was done on the Illumina HiSeq platform using custom primers. On the study's bioinformatics: MiGEC processed the raw reads to extract unique molecular identifiers, while MiXCR was used to determine the CDR3 positions. Recombination models were inferred per individual with the repgenHMM and IGoR tools using an EM algorithm. The tcR package in R was used for shared clonotype analysis, with sharing normalized by the product of cloneset sizes. Out-of-frame nonproductive sequences were analyzed to study raw recombination free of thymic and clonal selection effects. TCRdb ran its own pipeline on the public reads, namely fastp trimming at Q25 and MiXCR clone calling, and kept in-frame beta chains. Every distinct CDR3 protein forms one entry, paired with its most common genes and DNA. None of the V and J calls come from the authors' own analysis; TCRdb made them. The sample table holds 400,000 to 650,000 distinct CDR3 sequences, of which about 20% were seen once. Around 1% of the sample belongs to the ten largest clones.

All donors were healthy Caucasians. The twin cohort consisted of three pairs of female monozygotic twins, all aged about 18 to 29 years. Positive isolation kits from Invitrogen were used to isolate CD4+ and CD8+ T cell populations. In its sample, this clonotype was seen a few times. It has no known antigen specificity. No quality values exist for individual bases; no much larger clone is one base distant. Deletion took 7 bases off V and 4 bases off J, with a span of 13 bases between the germline ends. From cysteine to phenylalanine, the CDR3 is 13 amino acids long. The retained sequence is limited to the CDR3, 39 bases, with the frame set at the first base. This same sample was also taken into another study, of T cells expressing NK-cell markers. That second publication adds: In sorted CD3+CD56+NKG2C+, CD3+CD56+NKG2C- and CD3+CD56-NKG2C+ T-cell subsets from about 8 donors, TCR beta-chain repertoires were profiled. Among the eight sequenced donors, seven were HCMV-seropositive and one was HCMV-seronegative. In several experiments an anti-gammadeltaTCR antibody was added to restrict sorting to alphabetaTCR-expressing T cells. For five or six donors, the dominant CD3+CD56+NKG2C+ clonotypes were among the top 10 CD8+ clonotypes and accounted for roughly 1.0-7.5% of CD8+ T cells. Those dominant clonotypes were again the most abundant among CD3+CD56-NKG2C+ cells in a handful of donors, at 28.3-60.1%. Whether the expanded NKG2C-expressing T cell clones were specific for HCMV antigens was left unclear. The study sequenced eight donors, all healthy volunteers chosen at random: three men and five women. To determine HCMV serostatus, a commercial ELISA kit was used to detect HCMV-specific IgG in serum. MIGEC was used to demultiplex reads and group the reads by UMI, and MiTCR was used to assemble and quantify clonotypes. Only TCR cDNA sequences supported by at least two reads were kept to exclude erroneous sequences. The tcR package was used for downstream repertoire analysis, with clonotypes matched between fractions based on CDR3 nucleotide sequence plus V segment. Antigen specificity was annotated against VDJdb with VDJmatch, allowing one amino acid substitution in CDR3.

Input material: CD4+ T cells sorted from blood. The chain was built from TRBV12-3 or TRBV12-4 and TRBJ1-2; the D segment cannot be called with confidence. The receptor was isolated from a young woman in good health. The CDR3: CASMARIPYGYTF. The bases read TGTGCCAGCATGGCCAGGATTCCCTATGGCTACACCTTC.